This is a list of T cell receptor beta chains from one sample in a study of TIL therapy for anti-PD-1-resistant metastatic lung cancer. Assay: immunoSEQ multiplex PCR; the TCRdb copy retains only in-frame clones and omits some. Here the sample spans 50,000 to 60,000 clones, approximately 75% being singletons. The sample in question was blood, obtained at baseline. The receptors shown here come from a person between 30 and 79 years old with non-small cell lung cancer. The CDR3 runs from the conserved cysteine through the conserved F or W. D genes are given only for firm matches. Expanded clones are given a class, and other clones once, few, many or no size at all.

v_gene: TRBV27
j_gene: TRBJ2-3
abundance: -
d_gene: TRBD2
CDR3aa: CASCLSGGSTDTQYF
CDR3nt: TGTGCCAGCTGTCTTAGCGGGGGTAGCACAGATACGCAGTATTTT

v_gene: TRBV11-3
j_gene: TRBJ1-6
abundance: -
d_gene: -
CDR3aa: CASSLDSFLGTTQENSPLHF
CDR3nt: TGTGCCAGCAGCTTAGATTCATTTTTAGGCACCACCCAAGAAAATTCACCCCTCCACTTT

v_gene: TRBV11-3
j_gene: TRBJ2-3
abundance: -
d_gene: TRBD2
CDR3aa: CASSFGGGRSDTQYF
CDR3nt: TGTGCCAGCAGCTTTGGCGGGGGTAGGTCAGATACGCAGTATTTT

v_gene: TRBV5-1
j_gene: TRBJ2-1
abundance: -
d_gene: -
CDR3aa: CASSLVGDSSYNEQFF
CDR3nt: TGCGCCAGCAGCTTGGTCGGCGACAGCTCCTACAATGAGCAGTTCTTC

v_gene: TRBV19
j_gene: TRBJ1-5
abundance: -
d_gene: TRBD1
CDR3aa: CASSQTGAIGNQPQHF
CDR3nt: TGTGCCAGTAGCCAGACAGGGGCGATAGGCAATCAGCCCCAGCATTTT

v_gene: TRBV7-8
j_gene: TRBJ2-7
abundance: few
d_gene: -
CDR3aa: CASGQGGGEQYF
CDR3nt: TGTGCCAGCGGGCAGGGAGGAGGCGAGCAGTACTTC

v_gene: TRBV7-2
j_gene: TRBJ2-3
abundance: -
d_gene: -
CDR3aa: CASRSGQRTDTQYF
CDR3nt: TGTGCCAGCAGATCTGGCCAGCGCACAGATACGCAGTATTTT

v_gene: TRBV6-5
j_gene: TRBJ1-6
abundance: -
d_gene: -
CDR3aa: CASSRQGDSPLHF
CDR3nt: TGTGCCAGCAGCAGACAAGGGGACTCACCCCTCCACTTT

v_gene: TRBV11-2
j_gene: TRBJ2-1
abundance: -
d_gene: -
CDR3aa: CASMRGLGGKNNEQFF
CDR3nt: TGTGCCAGCATGAGGGGCTTGGGCGGGAAAAACAATGAGCAGTTCTTC

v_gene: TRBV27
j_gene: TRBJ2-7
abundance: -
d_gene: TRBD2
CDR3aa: CASSLGAGGLEQYF
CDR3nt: TGTGCCAGCAGTTTAGGAGCGGGAGGGCTCGAGCAGTACTTC

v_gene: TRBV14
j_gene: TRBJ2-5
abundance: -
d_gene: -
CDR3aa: CASSRLRGEQETQYF
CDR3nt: TGTGCCAGCAGCCGCCTGAGGGGGGAACAAGAGACCCAGTACTTC

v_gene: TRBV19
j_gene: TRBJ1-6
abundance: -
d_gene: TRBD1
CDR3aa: CASSPTGVPYSPLHF
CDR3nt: TGTGCCAGTAGTCCTACAGGGGTGCCCTATTCACCCCTCCACTTT

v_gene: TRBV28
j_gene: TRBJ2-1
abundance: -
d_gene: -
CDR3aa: CASQRSGLHEQFF
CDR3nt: TGTGCCAGCCAAAGGTCGGGACTGCATGAGCAGTTCTTC

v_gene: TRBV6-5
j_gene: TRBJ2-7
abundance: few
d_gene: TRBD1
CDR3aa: CATATGQGTPYEQYF
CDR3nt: TGTGCCACCGCCACGGGACAGGGGACTCCCTACGAGCAGTACTTC

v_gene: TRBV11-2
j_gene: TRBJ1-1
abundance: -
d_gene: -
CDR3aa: CASSLNRQGAFF
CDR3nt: TGTGCCAGCAGCTTAAACAGGCAGGGCGCTTTCTTT

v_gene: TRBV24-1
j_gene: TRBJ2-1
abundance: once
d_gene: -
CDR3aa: CATSESGNEQFF
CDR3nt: TGTGCCACCAGTGAATCGGGCAATGAGCAGTTCTTC